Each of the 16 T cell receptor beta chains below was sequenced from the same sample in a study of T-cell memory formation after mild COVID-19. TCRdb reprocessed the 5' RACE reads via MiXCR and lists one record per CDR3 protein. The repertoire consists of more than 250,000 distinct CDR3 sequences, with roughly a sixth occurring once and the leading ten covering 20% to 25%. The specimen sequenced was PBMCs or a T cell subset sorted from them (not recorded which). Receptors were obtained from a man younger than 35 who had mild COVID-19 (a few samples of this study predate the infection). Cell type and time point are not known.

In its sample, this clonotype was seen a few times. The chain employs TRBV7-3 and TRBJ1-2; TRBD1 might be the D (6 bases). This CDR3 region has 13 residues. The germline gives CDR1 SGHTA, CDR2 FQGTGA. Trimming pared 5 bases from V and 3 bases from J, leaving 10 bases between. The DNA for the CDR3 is TGTGCCAGCAGCCAACAGGGTTACTATGGCTACACCTTC. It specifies CASSQQGYYGYTF.

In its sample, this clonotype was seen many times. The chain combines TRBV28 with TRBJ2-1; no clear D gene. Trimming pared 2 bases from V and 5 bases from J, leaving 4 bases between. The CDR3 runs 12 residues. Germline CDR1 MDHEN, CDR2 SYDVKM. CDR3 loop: CASSLPHNEQFF. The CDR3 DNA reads TGTGCCAGCAGTTTACCCCACAATGAGCAGTTCTTC.

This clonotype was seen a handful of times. The CDR3 nucleotides are TGCGCCAGCAGCCAACGGGATGTTTCGATCTCTGGGGCCAACGTCCTGACTTTC. It yields the protein CASSQRDVSISGANVLTF. The chain links TRBV4-1 to TRBJ2-6; D may be TRBD2 (5 bases). Germline assignment: CDR1 MGHRA and CDR2 YSYEKL. V lost 2 bases to trimming and J lost 0 bases, with 14 bases between them. The CDR3 covers 18 residues.

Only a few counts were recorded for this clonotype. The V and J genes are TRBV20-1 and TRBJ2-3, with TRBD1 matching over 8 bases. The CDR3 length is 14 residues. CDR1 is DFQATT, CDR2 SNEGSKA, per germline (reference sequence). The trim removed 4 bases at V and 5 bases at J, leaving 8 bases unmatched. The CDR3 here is CSAIGQGRVDTQYF. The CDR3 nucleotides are TGCAGTGCTATCGGACAGGGAAGGGTAGATACGCAGTATTTT.

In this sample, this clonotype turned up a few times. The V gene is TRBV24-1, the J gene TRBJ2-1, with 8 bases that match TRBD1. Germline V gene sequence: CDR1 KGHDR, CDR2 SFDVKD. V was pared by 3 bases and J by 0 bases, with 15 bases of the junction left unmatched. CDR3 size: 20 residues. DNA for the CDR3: TGTGCCACCAGTGATCCTGCGGGACAGGATGCCCTGAGCTCCTACAATGAGCAGTTCTTC. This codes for CATSDPAGQDALSSYNEQFF.

This chain's CDR3 is CASSSVDGGETQYF. CDR3 DNA: TGCGCCAGCAGCTCCGTTGACGGTGGGGAGACCCAGTACTTC. The chain carries TRBV5-1 and TRBJ2-5, with D unclear. The V gene lost 3 bases and the J gene lost 5 bases, with 14 bases spanning the gap. The CDR3 has 14 amino acids. Germline V gene lookup returns CDR1 SGHRS and CDR2 YFSETQ.

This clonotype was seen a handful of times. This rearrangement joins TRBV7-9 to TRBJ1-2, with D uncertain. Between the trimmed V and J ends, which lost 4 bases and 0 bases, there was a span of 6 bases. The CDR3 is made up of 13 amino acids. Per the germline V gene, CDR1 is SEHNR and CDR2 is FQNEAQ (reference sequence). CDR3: CASSSPPNYGYTF. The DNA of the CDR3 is TGTGCCAGCAGCTCGCCTCCTAACTATGGCTACACCTTC.

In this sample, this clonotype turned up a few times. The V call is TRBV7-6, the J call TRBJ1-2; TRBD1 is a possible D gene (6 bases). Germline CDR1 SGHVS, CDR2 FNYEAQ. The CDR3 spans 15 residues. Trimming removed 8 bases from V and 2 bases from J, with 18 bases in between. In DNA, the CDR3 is TGTGCCAGCTCCAAGGGGGGGGCACTCAACTATGGCTACACCTTC. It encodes CASSKGGALNYGYTF. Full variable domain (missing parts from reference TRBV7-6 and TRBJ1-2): GAGVSQSPRYKVTKRGQDVALRCDPISGHVSLYWYRQALGQGPEFLTYFNYEAQQDKSGLPNDRFSAERPEGSISTLTIQRTEQRDSAMYRCASSKGGALNYGYTFGSGTRLTVV.

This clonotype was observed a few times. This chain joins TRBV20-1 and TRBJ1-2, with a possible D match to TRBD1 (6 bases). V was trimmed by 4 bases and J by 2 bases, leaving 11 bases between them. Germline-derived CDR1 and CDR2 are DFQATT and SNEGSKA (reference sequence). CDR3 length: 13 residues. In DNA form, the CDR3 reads TGCAGTGCTACGACAGGACTCAACTATGGCTACACCTTC. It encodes CSATTGLNYGYTF.

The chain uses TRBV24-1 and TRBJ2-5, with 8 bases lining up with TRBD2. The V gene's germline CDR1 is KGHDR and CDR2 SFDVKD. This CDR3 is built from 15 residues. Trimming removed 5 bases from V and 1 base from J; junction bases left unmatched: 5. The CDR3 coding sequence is TGTGCCACCAGTGCTCGCGGGGGGTTCCAAGAGACCCAGTACTTC. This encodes CATSARGGFQETQYF.

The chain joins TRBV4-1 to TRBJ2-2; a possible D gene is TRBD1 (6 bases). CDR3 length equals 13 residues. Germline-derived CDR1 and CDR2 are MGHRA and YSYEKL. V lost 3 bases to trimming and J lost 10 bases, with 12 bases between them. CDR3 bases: TGCGCCAGCAGCCAGGGGACATTGGCGGAGCTGTTTTTT. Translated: CASSQGTLAELFF.

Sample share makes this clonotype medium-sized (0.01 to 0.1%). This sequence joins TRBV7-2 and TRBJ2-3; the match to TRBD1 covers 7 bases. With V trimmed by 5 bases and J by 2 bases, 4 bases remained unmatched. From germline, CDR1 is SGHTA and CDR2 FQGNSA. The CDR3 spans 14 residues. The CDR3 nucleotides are TGTGCCAGCAGCCCGGACAGGAACACAGATACGCAGTATTTT. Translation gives CASSPDRNTDTQYF.

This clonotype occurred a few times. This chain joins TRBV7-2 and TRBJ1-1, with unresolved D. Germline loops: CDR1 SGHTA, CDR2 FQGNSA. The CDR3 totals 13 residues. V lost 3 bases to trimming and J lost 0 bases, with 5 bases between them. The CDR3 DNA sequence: TGTGCCAGCAGCTTTCACATGAACACTGAAGCTTTCTTT. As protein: CASSFHMNTEAFF.

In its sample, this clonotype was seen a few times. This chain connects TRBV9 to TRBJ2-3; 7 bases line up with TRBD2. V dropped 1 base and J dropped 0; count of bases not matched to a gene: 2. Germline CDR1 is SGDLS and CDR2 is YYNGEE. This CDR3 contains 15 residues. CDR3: CASSVTGGSTDTQYF. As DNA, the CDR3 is TGTGCCAGCAGCGTAACGGGGGGTAGCACAGATACGCAGTATTTT.

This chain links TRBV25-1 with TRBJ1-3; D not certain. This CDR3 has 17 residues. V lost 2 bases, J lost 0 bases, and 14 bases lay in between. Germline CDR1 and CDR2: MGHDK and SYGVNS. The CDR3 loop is CASSEPPELTSGNTIYF. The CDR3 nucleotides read TGTGCCAGCAGTGAACCCCCGGAGCTTACCTCTGGAAACACCATATATTTT.

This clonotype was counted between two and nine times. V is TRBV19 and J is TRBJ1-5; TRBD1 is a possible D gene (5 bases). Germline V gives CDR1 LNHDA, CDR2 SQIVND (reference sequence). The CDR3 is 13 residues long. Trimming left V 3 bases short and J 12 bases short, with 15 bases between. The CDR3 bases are TGTGCCAGTAGTATCGGGACCCCCGGGCTCCAGCATTTT. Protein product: CASSIGTPGLQHF.